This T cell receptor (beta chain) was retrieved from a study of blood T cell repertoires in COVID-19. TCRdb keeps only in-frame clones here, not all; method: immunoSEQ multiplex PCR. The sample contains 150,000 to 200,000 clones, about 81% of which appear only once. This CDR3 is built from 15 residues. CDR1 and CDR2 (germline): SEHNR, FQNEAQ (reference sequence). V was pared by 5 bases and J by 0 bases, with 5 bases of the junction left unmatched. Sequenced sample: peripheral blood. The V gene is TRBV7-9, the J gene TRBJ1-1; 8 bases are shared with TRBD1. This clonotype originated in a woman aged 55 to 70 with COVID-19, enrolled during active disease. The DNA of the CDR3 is TGTGCCAGCAGCCCAGGGGGCTGGATGAACACTGAAGCTTTCTTT. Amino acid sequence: CASSPGGWMNTEAFF.